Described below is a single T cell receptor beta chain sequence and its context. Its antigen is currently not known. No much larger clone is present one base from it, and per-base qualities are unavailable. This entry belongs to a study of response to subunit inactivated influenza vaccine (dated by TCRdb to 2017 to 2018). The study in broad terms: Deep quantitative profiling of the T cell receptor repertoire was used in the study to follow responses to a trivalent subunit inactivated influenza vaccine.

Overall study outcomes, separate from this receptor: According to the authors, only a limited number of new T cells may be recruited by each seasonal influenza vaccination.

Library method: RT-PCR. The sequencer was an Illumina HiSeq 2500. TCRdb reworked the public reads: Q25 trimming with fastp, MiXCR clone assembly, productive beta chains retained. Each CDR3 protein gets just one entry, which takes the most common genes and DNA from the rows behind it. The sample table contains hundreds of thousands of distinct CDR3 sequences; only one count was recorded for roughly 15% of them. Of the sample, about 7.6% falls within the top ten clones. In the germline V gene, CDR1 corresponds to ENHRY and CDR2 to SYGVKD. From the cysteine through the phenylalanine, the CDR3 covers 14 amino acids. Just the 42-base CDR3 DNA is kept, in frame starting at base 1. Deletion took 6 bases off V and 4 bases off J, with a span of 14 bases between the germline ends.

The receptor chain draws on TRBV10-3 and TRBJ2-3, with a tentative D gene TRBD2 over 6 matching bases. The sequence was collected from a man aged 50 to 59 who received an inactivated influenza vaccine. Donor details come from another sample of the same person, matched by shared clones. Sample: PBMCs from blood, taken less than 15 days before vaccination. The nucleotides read TGTGCCATCAGCATACTAGCTATTTCAGATACGCAGTATTTT. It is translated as CAISILAISDTQYF.